The following is a TCR beta chain sequence with its context. The data stem from a study of blood T cell repertoires in COVID-19. The overall study: The United States, Italy and Spain were the sources of the acute and convalescent COVID-19 samples. Nucleic acid was either cDNA or gDNA, and it came from T cells, B-cell-depleted T cells, or PBMCs.

The CDR3 is 15 residues long. The J segment lost 6 bases and the V segment lost 3 bases, leaving 6 bases of the junction unmatched. Germline V gene lookup returns CDR1 SGHTA and CDR2 FQGTGA. Original processing notes: Amplified reference gene primers provided the basis for estimating nucleated cell counts. Produced via immunoSEQ multiplex PCR; TCRdb's table is partial and in-frame only. Clonal size and the V and J genes are those of that table, whereas D and trimming came from the DNA. The repertoire holds 88,000 or so clones, with 85% as singletons. The sample was peripheral blood. V is TRBV7-3 and J is TRBJ2-2; TRBD2 aligns across 8 bases. The sequence came from a man aged 60 to 69 with acute or convalescent COVID-19. DNA of the CDR3: TGTGCCAGCAGCTTGGGACTAGTGGGTGCCGGGGAGCTGTTTTTT. Its protein is CASSLGLVGAGELFF. The whole variable domain, filled in from reference TRBV7-3 and TRBJ2-2, reads GAGVSQTPSNKVTEKGKYVELRCDPISGHTALYWYRQSLGQGPEFLIYFQGTGAADDSGLPNDRFFAVRPEGSVSTLKIQRTERGDSAVYLCASSLGLVGAGELFFGEGSRLTVL.